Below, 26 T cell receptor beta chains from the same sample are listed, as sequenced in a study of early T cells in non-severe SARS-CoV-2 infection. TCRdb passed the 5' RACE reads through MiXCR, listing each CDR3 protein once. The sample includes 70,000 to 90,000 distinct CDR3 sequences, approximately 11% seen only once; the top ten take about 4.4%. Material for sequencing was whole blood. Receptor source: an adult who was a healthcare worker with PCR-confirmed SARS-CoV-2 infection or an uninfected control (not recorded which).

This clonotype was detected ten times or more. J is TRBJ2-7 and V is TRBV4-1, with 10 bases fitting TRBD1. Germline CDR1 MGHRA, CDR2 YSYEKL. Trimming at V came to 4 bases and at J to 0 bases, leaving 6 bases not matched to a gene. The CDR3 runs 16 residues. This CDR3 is CASSRNWDRGSYEQYF. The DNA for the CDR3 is TGCGCCAGCAGCCGTAACTGGGACAGGGGCTCCTACGAGCAGTACTTC.

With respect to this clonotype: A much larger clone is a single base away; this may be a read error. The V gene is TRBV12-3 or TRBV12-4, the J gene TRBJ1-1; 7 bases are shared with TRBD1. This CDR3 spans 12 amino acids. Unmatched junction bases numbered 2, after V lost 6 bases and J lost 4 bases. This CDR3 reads CASSRGATEAFF. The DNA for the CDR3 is TGTGCCAGCAGCAGGGGGGCCACTGAAGCTTTCTTT.

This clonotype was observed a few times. DNA of the CDR3: TGCGCCAGCAGCCAAGTCTTCCGGGACAGGGCTAAAGAGCAGTACTTC. Its protein is CASSQVFRDRAKEQYF. The J gene is TRBJ2-7, the V gene TRBV4-1; TRBD1 aligns across 9 bases. Germline lookup yields CDR1 MGHRA and CDR2 YSYEKL. The CDR3 is made up of 16 amino acids. The ends lost 1 base at V and 7 bases at J; junction bases unmatched: 11.

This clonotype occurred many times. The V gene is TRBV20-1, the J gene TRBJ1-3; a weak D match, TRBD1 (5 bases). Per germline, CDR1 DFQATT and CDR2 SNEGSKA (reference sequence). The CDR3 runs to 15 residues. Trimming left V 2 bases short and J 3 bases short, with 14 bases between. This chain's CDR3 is CSARRSGHHGNTIYF. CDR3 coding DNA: TGCAGTGCTAGAAGATCCGGACACCATGGAAACACCATATATTTT.

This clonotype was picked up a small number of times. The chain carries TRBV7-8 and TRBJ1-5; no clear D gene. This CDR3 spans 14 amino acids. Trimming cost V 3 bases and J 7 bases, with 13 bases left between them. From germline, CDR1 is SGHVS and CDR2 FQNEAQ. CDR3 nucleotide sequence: TGTGCCAGCAGCTTGCTAGGGAAAGGACAGCCCCAGCATTTT. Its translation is CASSLLGKGQPQHF.

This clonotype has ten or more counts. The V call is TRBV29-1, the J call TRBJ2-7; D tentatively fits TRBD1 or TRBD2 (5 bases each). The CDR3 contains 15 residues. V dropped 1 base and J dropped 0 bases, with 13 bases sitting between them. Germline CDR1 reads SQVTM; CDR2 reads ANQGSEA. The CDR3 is CSVEGVRGSSYEQYF. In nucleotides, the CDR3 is TGCAGCGTTGAAGGGGTGAGGGGAAGCTCCTACGAGCAGTACTTC.

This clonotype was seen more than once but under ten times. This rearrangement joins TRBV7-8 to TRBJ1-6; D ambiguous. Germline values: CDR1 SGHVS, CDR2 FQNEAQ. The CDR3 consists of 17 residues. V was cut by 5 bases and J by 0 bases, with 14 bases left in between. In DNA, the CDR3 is TGTGCCAGCAGCGACGGAATGGGGAGCTCCTATAATTCACCCCTCCACTTT. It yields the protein CASSDGMGSSYNSPLHF.

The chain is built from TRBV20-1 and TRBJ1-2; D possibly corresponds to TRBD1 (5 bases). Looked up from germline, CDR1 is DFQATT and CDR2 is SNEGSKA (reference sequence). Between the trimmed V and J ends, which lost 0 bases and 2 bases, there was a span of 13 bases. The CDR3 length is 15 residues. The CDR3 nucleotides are TGCAGTGCTAGAGACCCGACGGGGGGAAACTATGGCTACACCTTC. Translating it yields CSARDPTGGNYGYTF.

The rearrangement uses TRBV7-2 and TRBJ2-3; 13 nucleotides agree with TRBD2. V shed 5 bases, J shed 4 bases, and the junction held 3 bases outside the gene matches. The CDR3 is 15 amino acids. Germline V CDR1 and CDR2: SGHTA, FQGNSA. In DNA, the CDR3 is TGTGCCAGCAGCCACGGACTAGCGGGGGCAGATACGCAGTATTTT. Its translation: CASSHGLAGADTQYF.

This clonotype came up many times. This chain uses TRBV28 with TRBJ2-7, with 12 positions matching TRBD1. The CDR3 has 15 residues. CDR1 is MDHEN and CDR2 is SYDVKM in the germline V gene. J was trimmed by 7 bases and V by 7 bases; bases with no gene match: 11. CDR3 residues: CASILPGQGAREQYF. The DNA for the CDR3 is TGTGCCAGCATTTTGCCGGGACAGGGGGCTAGGGAGCAGTACTTC. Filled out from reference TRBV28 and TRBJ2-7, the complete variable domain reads DVKVTQSSRYLVKRTGEKVFLECVQDMDHENMFWYRQDPGLGLRLIYFSYDVKMKEKGDIPEGYSVSREKKERFSLILESASTNQTSMYLCASILPGQGAREQYFGPGTRLTVT.

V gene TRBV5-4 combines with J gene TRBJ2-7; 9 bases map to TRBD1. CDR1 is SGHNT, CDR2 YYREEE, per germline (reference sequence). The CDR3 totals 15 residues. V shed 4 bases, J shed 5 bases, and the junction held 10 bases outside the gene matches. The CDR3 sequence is CASSLTGTGFNEQYF. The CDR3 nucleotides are TGTGCCAGCAGCCTGACCGGGACAGGGTTCAACGAGCAGTACTTC.

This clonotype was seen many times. Written as DNA, the CDR3 is TGTGCCAGCAGCCCCGAGGCGGGGATAGCATACAATGAGCAGTTCTTC. Amino acid sequence: CASSPEAGIAYNEQFF. The J gene is TRBJ2-1, the V gene TRBV11-2; possibly TRBD2 for D (6 bases). This CDR3 spans 16 amino acids. Germline loops: CDR1 SGHAT, CDR2 FQNNGV. Trimming shortened V by 5 bases and J by 4 bases, and 18 bases separated the two germline ends.

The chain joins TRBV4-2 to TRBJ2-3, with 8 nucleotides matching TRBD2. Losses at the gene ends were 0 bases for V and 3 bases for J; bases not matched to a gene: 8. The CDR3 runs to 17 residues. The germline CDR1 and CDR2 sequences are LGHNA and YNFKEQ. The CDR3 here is CASSQEEGSGATDTQYF. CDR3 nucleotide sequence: TGTGCCAGCAGCCAAGAGGAGGGTAGCGGGGCGACAGATACGCAGTATTTT.

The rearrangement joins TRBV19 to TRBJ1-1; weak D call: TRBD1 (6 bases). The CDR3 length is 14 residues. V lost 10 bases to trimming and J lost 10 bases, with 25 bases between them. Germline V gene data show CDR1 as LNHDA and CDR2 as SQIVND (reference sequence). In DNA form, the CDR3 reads TGTGCCATCCAGGAGACCGACAATCGAGGGGGAGCTTTCTTT. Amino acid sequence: CAIQETDNRGGAFF.

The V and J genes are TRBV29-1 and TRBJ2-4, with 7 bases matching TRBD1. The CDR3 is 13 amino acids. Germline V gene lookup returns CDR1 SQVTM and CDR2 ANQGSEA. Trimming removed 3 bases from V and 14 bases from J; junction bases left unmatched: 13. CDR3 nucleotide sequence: TGCAGCGTTGAGGGACAGCCCGAGGGCCTTGAGTACTTC. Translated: CSVEGQPEGLEYF.

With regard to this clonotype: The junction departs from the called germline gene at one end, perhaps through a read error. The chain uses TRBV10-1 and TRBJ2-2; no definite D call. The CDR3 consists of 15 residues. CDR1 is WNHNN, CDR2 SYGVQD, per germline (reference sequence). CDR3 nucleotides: TGCGCCACCAGTGAGTTCGATCTCGACACCGGGGAGCTGTTTTTT. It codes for CATSEFDLDTGELFF.

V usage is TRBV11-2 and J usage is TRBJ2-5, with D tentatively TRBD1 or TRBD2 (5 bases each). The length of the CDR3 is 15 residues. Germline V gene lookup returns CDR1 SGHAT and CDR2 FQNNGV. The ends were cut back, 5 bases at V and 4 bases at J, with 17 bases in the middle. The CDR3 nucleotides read TGTGCCAGCAGCCTGGGGACCCTCGTAAGAGAGACCCAGTACTTC. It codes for CASSLGTLVRETQYF.

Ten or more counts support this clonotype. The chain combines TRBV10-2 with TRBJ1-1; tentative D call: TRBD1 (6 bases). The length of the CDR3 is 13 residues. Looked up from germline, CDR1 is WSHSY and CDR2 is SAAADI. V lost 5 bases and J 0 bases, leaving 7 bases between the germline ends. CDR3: CASSRDMNTEAFF. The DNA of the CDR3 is TGCGCCAGCAGTCGGGACATGAACACTGAAGCTTTCTTT.

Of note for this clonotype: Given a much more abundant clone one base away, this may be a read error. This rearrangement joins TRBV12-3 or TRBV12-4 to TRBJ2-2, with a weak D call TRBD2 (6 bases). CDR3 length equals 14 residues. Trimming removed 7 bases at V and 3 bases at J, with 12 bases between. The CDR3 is CASTPWRDTGELFF. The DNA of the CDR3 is TGTGCCAGCACCCCCTGGAGGGACACCGGGGAGCTGTTTTTT.

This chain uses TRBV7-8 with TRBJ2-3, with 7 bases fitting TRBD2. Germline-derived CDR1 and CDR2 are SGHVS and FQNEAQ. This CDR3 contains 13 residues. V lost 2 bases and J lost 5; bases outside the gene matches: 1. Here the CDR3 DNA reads TGTGCCAGCAGCTTATCTAGCGGAGATACGCAGTATTTT. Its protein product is CASSLSSGDTQYF.

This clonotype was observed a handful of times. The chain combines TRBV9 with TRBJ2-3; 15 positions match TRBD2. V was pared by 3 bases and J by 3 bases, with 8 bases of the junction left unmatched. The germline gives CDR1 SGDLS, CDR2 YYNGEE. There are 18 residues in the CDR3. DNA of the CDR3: TGTGCCAGCAGCGGACCGGGACTAGCGGGAGGAAGAACAGATACGCAGTATTTT. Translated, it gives CASSGPGLAGGRTDTQYF.

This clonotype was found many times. CDR3 bases: TGTGCCACCAGTGATCCCCCCCGGGCGCTGTTCTTC. Amino acid sequence: CATSDPPRALFF. The chain couples TRBV24-1 to TRBJ2-1; D is undetermined. Germline CDR1 reads KGHDR; CDR2 reads SFDVKD. CDR3 length: 12 amino acids. Trimming removed 3 bases at V and 15 bases at J, with 14 bases between.

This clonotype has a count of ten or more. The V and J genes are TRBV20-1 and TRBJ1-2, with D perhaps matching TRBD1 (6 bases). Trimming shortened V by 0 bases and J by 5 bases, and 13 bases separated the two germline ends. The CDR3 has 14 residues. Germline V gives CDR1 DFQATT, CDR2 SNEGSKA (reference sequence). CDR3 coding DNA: TGCAGTGCTAGAGATCGGGGGGCTGGTTATGGCTACACCTTC. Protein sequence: CSARDRGAGYGYTF.

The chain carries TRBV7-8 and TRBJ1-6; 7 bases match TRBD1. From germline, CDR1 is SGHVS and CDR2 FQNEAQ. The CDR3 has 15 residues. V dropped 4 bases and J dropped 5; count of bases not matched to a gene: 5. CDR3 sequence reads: CASSSGQRDNSPLHF. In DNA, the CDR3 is TGTGCCAGCAGCTCGGGACAGAGAGATAATTCACCCCTCCACTTT.

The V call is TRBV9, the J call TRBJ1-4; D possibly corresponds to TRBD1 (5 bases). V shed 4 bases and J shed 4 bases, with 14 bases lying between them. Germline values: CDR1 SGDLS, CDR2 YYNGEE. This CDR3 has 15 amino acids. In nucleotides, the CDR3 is TGTGCCAGCAGCAAAGGGACTGTCAATAATGAAAAACTGTTTTTT. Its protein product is CASSKGTVNNEKLFF. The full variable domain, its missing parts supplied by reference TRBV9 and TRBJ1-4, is DSGVTQTPKHLITATGQRVTLRCSPRSGDLSVYWYQQSLDQGLQFLIQYYNGEERAKGNILERFSAQQFPDLHSELNLSSLELGDSALYFCASSKGTVNNEKLFFGSGTQLSVL.

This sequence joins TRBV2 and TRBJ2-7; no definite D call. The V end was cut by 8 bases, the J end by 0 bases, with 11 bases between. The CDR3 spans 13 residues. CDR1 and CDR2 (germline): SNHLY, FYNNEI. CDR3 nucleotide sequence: TGTGCCAGCGAGGAGACGCACTCCTACGAGCAGTACTTC. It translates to CASEETHSYEQYF.